A selection of T cell receptor beta chains follows, all from one sample in a study of identifying expanded T cells in peripheral blood. Some clones are missing from TCRdb's copy, which holds only in-frame ones; the method was immunoSEQ multiplex PCR. Among around 94,000 clones listed, roughly 88% were seen once. What was sequenced was blood. These receptors were taken from a person aged 18-70 years in good health. Both conserved end residues are part of each CDR3. The order of the fields is V gene, CDR3 length, CDR3 protein.

V gene: TRBV4-3
CDR3 length: 15
CDR3 protein: CASSQDRKGIHEQYF

V gene: TRBV7-6
CDR3 length: 15
CDR3 protein: CASSPGTGSTYEQYF

V gene: TRBV2
CDR3 length: 15
CDR3 protein: CASGGLARNTGELFF

V gene: TRBV10-1
CDR3 length: 13
CDR3 protein: CASSLGLADEQFF

V gene: TRBV5-6
CDR3 length: 12
CDR3 protein: CASSWATGRAFF

V gene: TRBV27
CDR3 length: 13
CDR3 protein: CASSFGETYEQYF

V gene: TRBV14
CDR3 length: 15
CDR3 protein: CASSQEDRRFGELFF

V gene: TRBV18
CDR3 length: 16
CDR3 protein: CASSPPTGDSSYEQYF

V gene: TRBV5-1
CDR3 length: 15
CDR3 protein: CASSLPTPGADTQYF

V gene: TRBV11-2
CDR3 length: 13
CDR3 protein: CASRNSGSYEQYF

V gene: TRBV6-1
CDR3 length: 15
CDR3 protein: CASSRGWGALNEQFF

V gene: TRBV11-2
CDR3 length: 17
CDR3 protein: CASSSTGLAGRQETQYF

V gene: TRBV10-3
CDR3 length: 14
CDR3 protein: CAISGRSANTEAFF

V gene: TRBV5-8
CDR3 length: 15
CDR3 protein: CASRPQGGSNQPQHF

V gene: TRBV7-9
CDR3 length: 14
CDR3 protein: CASRPPTGTGGYTF

V gene: TRBV6-6
CDR3 length: 15
CDR3 protein: CASSYRAIRDQPQHF

V gene: TRBV5-5
CDR3 length: 15
CDR3 protein: CASSWDRGRLETQYF

V gene: TRBV7-3
CDR3 length: 17
CDR3 protein: CASSPGSGRLLGDEQFF

V gene: TRBV14
CDR3 length: 16
CDR3 protein: CASSKGILQRNEKLFF

V gene: TRBV5-1
CDR3 length: 18
CDR3 protein: CASSLAPRLAESRDTQYF

V gene: TRBV9
CDR3 length: 16
CDR3 protein: CASSLILAGGADTQYF

V gene: TRBV5-1
CDR3 length: 14
CDR3 protein: CASSQSTENTEAFF

V gene: TRBV29-1
CDR3 length: 12
CDR3 protein: CGGREAGNTIYF

V gene: TRBV10-3
CDR3 length: 13
CDR3 protein: CAISDGSSYEQYF

V gene: TRBV29-1
CDR3 length: 17
CDR3 protein: CSGQDFAPSGFTDTQYF

V gene: TRBV29-1
CDR3 length: 14
CDR3 protein: CSVEGGQGNYEQYF

V gene: TRBV6-1
CDR3 length: 15
CDR3 protein: CASRAEVGTPYEQYF

V gene: TRBV5-4
CDR3 length: 16
CDR3 protein: CASSSTGDPWTDTQYF

V gene: TRBV2
CDR3 length: 14
CDR3 protein: CASSAGSSNQPQHF

V gene: TRBV7-2
CDR3 length: 17
CDR3 protein: CASSPRDRLNSGNTIYF

V gene: TRBV2
CDR3 length: 13
CDR3 protein: CASRGELGSPLHF

V gene: TRBV7-3
CDR3 length: 16
CDR3 protein: CASSTRSGGARETQYF

V gene: TRBV28
CDR3 length: 13
CDR3 protein: CASSSGTGNPYTF

V gene: TRBV7-2
CDR3 length: 13
CDR3 protein: CASALLGGEKLFF

V gene: TRBV28
CDR3 length: 11
CDR3 protein: CASSRSQPQHF

V gene: TRBV19
CDR3 length: 12
CDR3 protein: CASSPARAEAFF

V gene: TRBV9
CDR3 length: 15
CDR3 protein: CASSVGGQENEKLFF

V gene: TRBV27
CDR3 length: 13
CDR3 protein: CASSWTGFQPQHF

V gene: TRBV7-2
CDR3 length: 16
CDR3 protein: CASSLGVAMGDTEAFF

V gene: TRBV27
CDR3 length: 13
CDR3 protein: CASSWGLFHEQYF

V gene: TRBV6-5
CDR3 length: 13
CDR3 protein: CDPLGQGADGYTF

V gene: TRBV7-9
CDR3 length: 15
CDR3 protein: CASSELGWQSGGYTF

V gene: TRBV9
CDR3 length: 13
CDR3 protein: CASSLGDLETQYF

V gene: TRBV10-3
CDR3 length: 12
CDR3 protein: CAISERAFEAFF

V gene: TRBV4-1
CDR3 length: 12
CDR3 protein: CASSQISGEQYF

V gene: TRBV9
CDR3 length: 17
CDR3 protein: CASSPTRGGGPRETQYF

V gene: TRBV21-1
CDR3 length: 16
CDR3 protein: CASSKGAAVSNEKLFF

V gene: TRBV5-4
CDR3 length: 16
CDR3 protein: CASSSTLSSYNSPLHF

V gene: TRBV9
CDR3 length: 16
CDR3 protein: CASSPGGTMNTGELFF

V gene: TRBV4-1
CDR3 length: 15
CDR3 protein: CASSQEQGAWYGYTF

V gene: TRBV4-1
CDR3 length: 17
CDR3 protein: CASSQGVTSGNSYEQYF

V gene: TRBV6-4
CDR3 length: 14
CDR3 protein: CASSLQGLGSPLHF

V gene: TRBV2
CDR3 length: 12
CDR3 protein: CASSAENTEAFF

V gene: TRBV27
CDR3 length: 13
CDR3 protein: CASRRQGDQPQHF

V gene: TRBV7-9
CDR3 length: 14
CDR3 protein: CASSLVAGTYEQYF